This T cell receptor (beta chain) was sequenced for a study of OX40 agonist ivuxolimab in advanced cancers. About the study: The study treated patients with ivuxolimab, an agonistic anti-OX40 (CD134) antibody. There were three patients with partial responses, one having hepatocellular carcinoma and two cutaneous melanoma.

This CDR3 contains 12 residues. Trimming pared 2 bases from V and 15 bases from J, leaving 14 bases between. Germline V gives CDR1 SGHTA, CDR2 FQGNSA. Researchers took blood at baseline, on cycle 4 day 1, and on cycle 7 day 1. Sequenced by immunoSEQ multiplex PCR; TCRdb stores in-frame clones only, minus some. The sample lists fewer than 100,000 clones, 80% to 90% occurring once. Overall study findings and caveats: Individuals who were partial responders at 0.1-3.0 mg/kg had clonal expansion that ranked among the lowest.

In regard to this clone: What it binds is not known.

The rearrangement links TRBV7-2 to TRBJ1-5; possible D gene TRBD1, 5 bases. The sequences come from CD4+ or CD8+ T cells sorted from blood, collected in a trial of the OX40 agonist ivuxolimab. This TCR was sampled from an adult with an advanced solid tumor such as melanoma, head and neck, liver or kidney cancer. The CDR3 protein is CASSLQQGERHF. CDR3 nucleotides: TGTGCCAGCAGCTTACAGCAGGGCGAAAGGCATTTT.